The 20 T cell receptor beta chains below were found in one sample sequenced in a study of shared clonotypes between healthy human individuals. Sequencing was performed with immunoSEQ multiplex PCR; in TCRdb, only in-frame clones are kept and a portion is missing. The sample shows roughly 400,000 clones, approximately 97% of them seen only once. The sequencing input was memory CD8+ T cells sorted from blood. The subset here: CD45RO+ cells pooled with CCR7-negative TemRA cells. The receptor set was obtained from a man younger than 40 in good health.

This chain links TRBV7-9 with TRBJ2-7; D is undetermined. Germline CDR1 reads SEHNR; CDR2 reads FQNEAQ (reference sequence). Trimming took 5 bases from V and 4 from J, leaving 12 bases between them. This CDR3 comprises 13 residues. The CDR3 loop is CASSPPWGYEQYF. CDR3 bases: TGTGCCAGCAGCCCCCCGTGGGGTTACGAGCAGTACTTC.

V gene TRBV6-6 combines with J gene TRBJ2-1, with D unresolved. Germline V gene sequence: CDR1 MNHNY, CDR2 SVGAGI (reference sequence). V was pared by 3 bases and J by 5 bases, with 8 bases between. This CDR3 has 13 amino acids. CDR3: CASSYWTNNEQFF. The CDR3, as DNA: TGTGCCAGCAGTTATTGGACCAACAATGAGCAGTTCTTC.

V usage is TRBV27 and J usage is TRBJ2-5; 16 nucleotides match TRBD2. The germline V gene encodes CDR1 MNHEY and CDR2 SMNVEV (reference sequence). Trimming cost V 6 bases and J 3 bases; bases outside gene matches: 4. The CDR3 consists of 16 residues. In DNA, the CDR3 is TGTGCCAGCAGGGGACTAGCGGGAGGGCCTAAAGAGACCCAGTACTTC. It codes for CASRGLAGGPKETQYF.

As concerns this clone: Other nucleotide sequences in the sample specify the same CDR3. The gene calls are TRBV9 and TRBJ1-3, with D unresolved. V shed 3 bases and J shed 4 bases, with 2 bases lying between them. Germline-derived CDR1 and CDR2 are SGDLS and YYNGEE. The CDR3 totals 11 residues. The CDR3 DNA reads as TGTGCCAGCAGCGGAGGAAACACCATATATTTT. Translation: CASSGGNTIYF.

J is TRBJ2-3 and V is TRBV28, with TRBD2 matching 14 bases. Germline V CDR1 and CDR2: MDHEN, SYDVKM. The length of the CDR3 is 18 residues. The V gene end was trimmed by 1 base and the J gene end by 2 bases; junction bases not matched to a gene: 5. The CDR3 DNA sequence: TGTGCCAGCAGTTTATCCTCGACTAGCGGGAGGGCCACAGATACGCAGTATTTT. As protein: CASSLSSTSGRATDTQYF.

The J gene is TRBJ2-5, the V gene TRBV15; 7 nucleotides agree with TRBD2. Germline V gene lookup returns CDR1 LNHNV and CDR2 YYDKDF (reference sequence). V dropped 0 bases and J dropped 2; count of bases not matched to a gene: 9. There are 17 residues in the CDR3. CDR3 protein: CATSRDRPGGTQETQYF. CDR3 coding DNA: TGTGCCACCAGCAGAGATCGCCCGGGAGGTACGCAAGAGACCCAGTACTTC.

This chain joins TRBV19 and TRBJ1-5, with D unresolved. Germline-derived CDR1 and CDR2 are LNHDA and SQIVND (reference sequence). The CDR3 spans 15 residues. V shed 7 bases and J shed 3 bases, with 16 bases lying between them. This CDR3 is CASTHNGLFNQPQHF. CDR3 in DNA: TGTGCCAGTACCCATAACGGGCTTTTCAATCAGCCCCAGCATTTT.

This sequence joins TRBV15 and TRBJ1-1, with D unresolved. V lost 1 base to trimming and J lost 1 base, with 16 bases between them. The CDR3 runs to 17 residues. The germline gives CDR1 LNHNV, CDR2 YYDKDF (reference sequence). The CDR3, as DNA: TGTGCCACCAGCAGAGGGATGACGAGGTTGGAGAACACTGAAGCTTTCTTT. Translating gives CATSRGMTRLENTEAFF.

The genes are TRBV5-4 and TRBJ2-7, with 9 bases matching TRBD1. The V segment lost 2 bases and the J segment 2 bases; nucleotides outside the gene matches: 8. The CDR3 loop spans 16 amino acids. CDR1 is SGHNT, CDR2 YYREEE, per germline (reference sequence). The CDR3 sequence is CASSFSQGAGAYEQYF. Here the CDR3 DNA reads TGTGCCAGCAGCTTTTCACAGGGGGCCGGGGCCTACGAGCAGTACTTC.

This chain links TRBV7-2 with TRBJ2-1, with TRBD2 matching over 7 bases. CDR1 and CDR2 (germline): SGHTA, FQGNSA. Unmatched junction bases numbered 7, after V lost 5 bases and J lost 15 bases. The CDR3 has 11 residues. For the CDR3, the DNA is TGTGCCAGCAGCATTACTAGCGCACGGTTCTTC. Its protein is CASSITSARFF.

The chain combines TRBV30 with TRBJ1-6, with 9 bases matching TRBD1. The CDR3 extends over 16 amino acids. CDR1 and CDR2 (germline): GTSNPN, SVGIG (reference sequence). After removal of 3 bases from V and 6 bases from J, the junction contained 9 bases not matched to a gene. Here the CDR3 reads CAWSLKTGGSNSPLHF. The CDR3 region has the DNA TGTGCCTGGAGCCTAAAGACAGGGGGAAGTAATTCACCCCTCCACTTT.

The CDR3 sequence: CASSVEISTLTDTQYF. CDR3 bases: TGTGCCAGCAGCGTCGAAATCTCGACTCTCACAGATACGCAGTATTTT. This rearrangement joins TRBV9 to TRBJ2-3; D is uncertain. Germline V gene sequence: CDR1 SGDLS, CDR2 YYNGEE. The CDR3 spans 16 residues. V gave up 2 bases and J gave up 2 bases, with 15 bases separating them.

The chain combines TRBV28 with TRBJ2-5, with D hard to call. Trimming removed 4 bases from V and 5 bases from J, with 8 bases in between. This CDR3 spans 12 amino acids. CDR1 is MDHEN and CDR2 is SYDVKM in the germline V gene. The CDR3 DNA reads TGTGCCAGCAGTTCGCCGAGGGAGACCCAGTACTTC. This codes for CASSSPRETQYF.

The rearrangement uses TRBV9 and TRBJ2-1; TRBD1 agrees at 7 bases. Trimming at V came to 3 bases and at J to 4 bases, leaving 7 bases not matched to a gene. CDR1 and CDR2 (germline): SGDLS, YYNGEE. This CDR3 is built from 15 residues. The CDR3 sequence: CASSGLGQLYNEQFF. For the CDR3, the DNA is TGTGCCAGCAGCGGGTTGGGACAGTTATACAATGAGCAGTTCTTC.

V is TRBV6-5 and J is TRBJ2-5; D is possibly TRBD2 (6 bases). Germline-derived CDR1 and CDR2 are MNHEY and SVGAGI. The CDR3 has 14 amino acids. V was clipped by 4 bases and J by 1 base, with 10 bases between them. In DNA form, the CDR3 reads TGTGCCAGCAGTTCCTTAGCGGTCCAAGAGACCCAGTACTTC. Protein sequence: CASSSLAVQETQYF.

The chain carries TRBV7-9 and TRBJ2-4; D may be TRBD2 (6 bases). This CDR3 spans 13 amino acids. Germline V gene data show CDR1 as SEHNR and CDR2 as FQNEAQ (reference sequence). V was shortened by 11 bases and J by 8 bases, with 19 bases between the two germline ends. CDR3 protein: CASGRDAIHIQYF. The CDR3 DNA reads TGTGCCTCGGGGCGGGACGCGATCCACATTCAGTACTTC.

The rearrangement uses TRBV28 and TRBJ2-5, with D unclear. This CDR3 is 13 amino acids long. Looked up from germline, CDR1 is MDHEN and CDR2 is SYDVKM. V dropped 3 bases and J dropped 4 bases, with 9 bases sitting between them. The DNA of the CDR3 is TGTGCCAGCAGTTTTGTGGGCAGAGAGACCCAGTACTTC. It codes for CASSFVGRETQYF.

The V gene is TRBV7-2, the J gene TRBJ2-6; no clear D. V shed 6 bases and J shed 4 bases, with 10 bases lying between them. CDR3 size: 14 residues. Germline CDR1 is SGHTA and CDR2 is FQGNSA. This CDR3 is CASSSKIGANVLTF. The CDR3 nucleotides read TGTGCCAGCAGTTCCAAAATAGGGGCCAACGTCCTGACTTTC.

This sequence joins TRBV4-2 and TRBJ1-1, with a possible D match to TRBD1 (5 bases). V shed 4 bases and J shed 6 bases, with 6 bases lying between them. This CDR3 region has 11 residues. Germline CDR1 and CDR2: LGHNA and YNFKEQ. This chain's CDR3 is CASSPGSEAFF. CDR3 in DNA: TGTGCCAGCAGCCCAGGGTCTGAAGCTTTCTTT.

CDR3: CASSLGGDSNSPLHF. Here the CDR3 DNA reads TGTGCCAGCAGCTTAGGAGGGGACAGCAATTCACCCCTCCACTTT. The rearrangement joins TRBV7-2 to TRBJ1-6, with TRBD1 matching 7 bases. Per the germline V gene, CDR1 is SGHTA and CDR2 is FQGNSA. The ends lost 1 base at V and 7 bases at J; junction bases unmatched: 4. The length of the CDR3 is 15 residues.